These 30 T cell receptor beta chains came from one sample sequenced in a study of vaccination and CD4 T cells after COVID-19. These receptors have no identified antigens. CD4+ T cells that had been cultured provided DNA sequenced with the Oncomine TCR Beta short-read assay. MiXCR was run by TCRdb on the PCR reads, yielding one entry per CDR3 protein. There are approximately 10,000 distinct CDR3 sequences in the sample; almost 60% occur only once, and roughly 15% lies in the top ten. The sample's treatment: roughly ten-day PBMC culture with coronavirus spike peptide pools or control peptides (ViraFEST assay). The material sequenced was CD4+ T cells from blood, cultured in vitro. These receptors were collected from a human donor who had recovered from COVID-19.

This clonotype was observed a handful of times. V is TRBV30 and J is TRBJ1-6; possibly TRBD1 for D (6 bases). The germline gives CDR1 GTSNPN, CDR2 SVGIG (reference sequence). The CDR3 has 12 residues. V lost 3 bases, J lost 13 bases, and 13 bases lay in between. The CDR3 nucleotides read TGTGCCTGGAGCGGGGGCGCGGACCCCCTCCACTTT. Translation: CAWSGGADPLHF.

The chain has TRBV7-2 and TRBJ1-6; weak D call: TRBD1 (6 bases). Trimming cost V 1 base and J 10 bases, with 14 bases left between them. The CDR3 consists of 15 residues. Germline lookup yields CDR1 SGHTA and CDR2 FQGNSA. CDR3 loop: CASSLEVQGYSPLHF. CDR3 DNA: TGTGCCAGCAGCTTAGAGGTTCAGGGGTACTCACCCCTCCACTTT.

This rearrangement joins TRBV2 to TRBJ1-2; a possible D gene is TRBD1 (6 bases). This CDR3 comprises 13 residues. Germline CDR1 and CDR2: SNHLY and FYNNEI. The V and J ends lost 6 bases and 3 bases respectively, with 11 bases between them. In DNA form, the CDR3 reads TGTGCCAGCAGAGCCGACAGGTACTATGGCTACACCTTC. Its protein product is CASRADRYYGYTF.

This clonotype was found a few times. This chain links TRBV20-1 with TRBJ2-7; D may correspond to TRBD1 or TRBD2 (5 bases each). In germline, CDR1 is DFQATT, CDR2 SNEGSKA (reference sequence). This CDR3 has 14 residues. Trimming stripped 4 bases from V and 4 bases from J, with 17 bases between. The CDR3 DNA is TGCAGTGCTACGCCGGGACCCACCCTGTACGAGCAGTACTTC. This translates into CSATPGPTLYEQYF.

The gene calls are TRBV11-3 and TRBJ1-6; no reliable D call. The germline V gene has CDR1 SGHNT and CDR2 YENEEA. With 0 bases removed from V and 6 bases from J, the gap between germline ends came to 9 bases. This CDR3 is 15 amino acids long. The CDR3 bases are TGTGCCAGCAGCTTAGAAGGGCAGATTAATTCACCCCTCCACTTT. The encoded protein is CASSLEGQINSPLHF. The complete variable domain, with remaining parts taken from reference TRBV11-3 and TRBJ1-6, reads EAGVVQSPRYKIIEKKQPVAFWCNPISGHNTLYWYLQNLGQGPELLIRYENEEAVDDSQLPKDRFSAERLKGVDSTLKIQPAELGDSAVYLCASSLEGQINSPLHFGNGTRLTVT.

The CDR3 is CASSLDRAANEKLFF. For the CDR3, the DNA is TGTGCCAGCAGTCTAGACAGGGCTGCTAATGAAAAACTGTTTTTT. This chain joins TRBV7-9 and TRBJ1-4; 7 bases align to TRBD1. CDR3 length: 15 residues. Trimming took 6 bases from V and 3 from J; bases not matched to a gene: 7. Germline V lookup: CDR1 SEHNR, CDR2 FQNEAQ (reference sequence).

This rearrangement joins TRBV4-3 to TRBJ1-2; 7 nucleotides line up with TRBD1. In germline, CDR1 is LGHNA, CDR2 YSLEER. This CDR3 region has 15 residues. The trim removed 3 bases at V and 2 bases at J, leaving 6 bases unmatched. The CDR3 nucleotides are TGCGCCAGCAGCCAGACACCACAGGGGAACTATGGCTACACCTTC. Its translation is CASSQTPQGNYGYTF.

This clonotype was recorded a few times. The chain couples TRBV27 to TRBJ1-6, with D perhaps matching TRBD1 (5 bases). Germline CDR1 and CDR2: MNHEY and SMNVEV (reference sequence). Trimming cost V 2 bases and J 10 bases, with 12 bases left between them. The CDR3 is 14 residues long. The CDR3: CASSLKGSRSPLHF. The CDR3 bases are TGTGCCAGCAGTTTAAAGGGGTCGCGATCACCCCTCCACTTT.

This rearrangement joins TRBV4-3 to TRBJ1-3; TRBD1 matches at 7 bases. CDR3 length equals 14 residues. V dropped 1 base and J dropped 3; count of bases not matched to a gene: 0. Germline V CDR1 and CDR2: LGHNA, YSLEER. Written as DNA, the CDR3 is TGCGCCAGCAGCCAAGCAGGGGGTGGAAACACCATATATTTT. It yields the protein CASSQAGGGNTIYF.

The CDR3 spells CATSSYRGQYF. In DNA form, the CDR3 reads TGTGCCACCAGCTCGTACCGCGGGCAGTACTTC. The rearrangement joins TRBV15 to TRBJ2-7; D gene ambiguous. V lost 5 bases to trimming and J lost 9 bases, with 11 bases between them. Germline assignment: CDR1 LNHNV and CDR2 YYDKDF (reference sequence). CDR3 size: 11 residues.

The J gene is TRBJ2-2, the V gene TRBV12-3 or TRBV12-4, with unresolved D. The CDR3 loop spans 14 amino acids. Trimming shortened V by 3 bases and J by 1 base, and 6 bases separated the two germline ends. The chain's CDR3 is CASSLRQNTGELFF. CDR3 DNA sequence: TGTGCCAGCAGTTTGCGGCAGAACACCGGGGAGCTGTTTTTT.

The chain carries TRBV12-3 or TRBV12-4 and TRBJ2-2; D unclear. The CDR3 spans 13 residues. The V gene lost 5 bases and the J gene lost 5 bases, with 9 bases spanning the gap. CDR3 amino acids: CASSPPETGELFF. CDR3 nucleotide sequence: TGTGCCAGCAGTCCGCCGGAGACCGGGGAGCTGTTTTTT.

This rearrangement joins TRBV20-1 to TRBJ1-5; D call uncertain. Per the germline V gene, CDR1 is DFQATT and CDR2 is SNEGSKA (reference sequence). The CDR3 has 11 amino acids. Trimming took off 6 bases at V and 6 bases at J, with 9 bases between the two ends. CDR3 sequence reads: CSARMRQPQHF. The CDR3 nucleotides are TGCAGTGCACGGATGCGTCAGCCCCAGCATTTT.

The V and J genes are TRBV7-9 and TRBJ2-2; D perhaps matches TRBD2 (6 bases). The CDR3 extends over 14 amino acids. Trimming removed 3 bases from V and 3 bases from J, with 8 bases in between. Looked up from germline, CDR1 is SEHNR and CDR2 is FQNEAQ (reference sequence). CDR3 nucleotide sequence: TGTGCCAGCAGCTTTAGGAGGGACACCGGGGAGCTGTTTTTT. It encodes CASSFRRDTGELFF.

The chain links TRBV11-2 to TRBJ2-7; a possible D gene is TRBD1 (8 bases). The V end was cut by 5 bases, the J end by 3 bases, with 20 bases between. Germline V CDR1 and CDR2: SGHAT, FQNNGV. The CDR3 covers 16 residues. CDR3 residues: CASSPLGGDRYYEQYF. The CDR3 region has the DNA TGTGCCAGCAGCCCGCTGGGGGGGGACAGGTACTACGAGCAGTACTTC.

The chain combines TRBV6-1 with TRBJ2-3; D call uncertain. The CDR3 covers 13 residues. V lost 7 bases and J 2 bases, leaving 10 bases between the germline ends. Looked up from germline, CDR1 is MNHNS and CDR2 is SASEGT. In DNA form, the CDR3 reads TGTGCCAGCACCCCCTGGCCCACAGATACGCAGTATTTT. This translates into CASTPWPTDTQYF.

The rearrangement links TRBV5-4 to TRBJ2-4; D is perhaps TRBD1 or TRBD2 (5 bases each). The CDR3 covers 16 residues. In germline, CDR1 is SGHNT, CDR2 YYREEE (reference sequence). V was cut by 1 base and J by 3 bases, with 14 bases left in between. Here the CDR3 reads CASSLILGGGKNIQYF. The CDR3 DNA is TGTGCCAGCAGCTTGATTCTCGGTGGGGGCAAAAACATTCAGTACTTC.

This chain links TRBV7-9 with TRBJ1-2, with 7 bases identical to TRBD1. CDR3 length equals 13 residues. Germline V CDR1 and CDR2: SEHNR, FQNEAQ (reference sequence). V shed 5 bases, J shed 4 bases, and the junction held 4 bases outside the gene matches. CDR3 protein: CASSRDSFYGYTF. CDR3 in DNA: TGTGCCAGCAGCCGGGACAGCTTCTATGGCTACACCTTC.

The genes are TRBV7-9 and TRBJ1-1; D unclear. Germline CDR1 reads SEHNR; CDR2 reads FQNEAQ (reference sequence). Trimming shortened V by 5 bases and J by 6 bases, and 16 bases separated the two germline ends. The CDR3 covers 14 residues. The CDR3 DNA reads as TGTGCCAGCAGCCCCCCCTGGGGAGAAGCTGAAGCTTTCTTT. Protein: CASSPPWGEAEAFF.

This clonotype was detected a few times. The genes are TRBV7-2 and TRBJ1-6; the D gene is possibly TRBD1 (5 bases). V dropped 7 bases and J dropped 6 bases, with 13 bases sitting between them. CDR3 length: 14 residues. The germline V gene has CDR1 SGHTA and CDR2 FQGNSA. The CDR3 loop reads CASTGGGGNSPLHF. CDR3 in DNA: TGTGCCAGCACCGGGGGGGGTGGTAATTCACCCCTCCACTTT.

The chain carries TRBV5-4 and TRBJ2-2, with TRBD2 identical over 9 bases. This CDR3 is 15 amino acids long. V lost 0 bases to trimming and J lost 5 bases; unmatched junction nucleotides: 2. Per the germline V gene, CDR1 is SGHNT and CDR2 is YYREEE (reference sequence). CDR3 loop: CASSLGLAETGELFF. In DNA form, the CDR3 reads TGTGCCAGCAGCTTGGGACTAGCGGAGACCGGGGAGCTGTTTTTT.

On this clonotype: The junction shows a germline mismatch at one end, possibly a read error. The chain employs TRBV11-2 and TRBJ2-2; tentative D call: TRBD1 (6 bases). Germline assignment: CDR1 SGHAT and CDR2 FQNNGV. The CDR3 spans 17 residues. CDR3 loop: CAGSHRHHRANTGELFF. The CDR3 DNA reads as TGTGCCGGCAGCCATCGACACCACAGGGCTAACACCGGGGAGCTGTTTTTT.

The rearrangement joins TRBV30 to TRBJ1-4; TRBD1 aligns across 8 bases. The trim removed 2 bases at V and 6 bases at J, leaving 5 bases unmatched. Germline V gives CDR1 GTSNPN, CDR2 SVGIG (reference sequence). This CDR3 is 14 amino acids long. In nucleotides, the CDR3 is TGTGCCTGGAGTCGGGACAGGATGGATGAAAAACTGTTTTTT. This translates into CAWSRDRMDEKLFF. Full variable domain (missing parts from reference TRBV30 and TRBJ1-4): SQTIHQWPATLVQPVGSPLSLECTVEGTSNPNLYWYRQAAGRGLQLLFYSVGIGQISSEVPQNLSASRPQDRQFILSSKKLLLSDSGFYLCAWSRDRMDEKLFFGSGTQLSVL.

V usage is TRBV30 and J usage is TRBJ1-6; D gene unclear. From germline, CDR1 is GTSNPN and CDR2 SVGIG (reference sequence). This CDR3 has 15 residues. V lost 3 bases and J 0 bases, leaving 9 bases between the germline ends. The CDR3 nucleotides read TGTGCCTGGAGCCTGGGCCGCTCCTATAATTCACCCCTCCACTTT. This gives the protein CAWSLGRSYNSPLHF.

The gene calls are TRBV5-1 and TRBJ1-1; 7 nucleotides line up with TRBD1. CDR1 SGHRS and CDR2 YFSETQ come from the germline V gene. This CDR3 spans 14 amino acids. V lost 0 bases and J lost 3; bases outside the gene matches: 2. The CDR3 sequence: CASSLEGAYTEAFF. CDR3 nucleotides: TGCGCCAGCAGCTTGGAGGGGGCGTACACTGAAGCTTTCTTT.

The V gene is TRBV7-3, the J gene TRBJ2-3; no firm D call. The CDR3 totals 13 residues. The V and J ends lost 3 bases and 4 bases respectively, with 8 bases between them. Germline V lookup: CDR1 SGHTA, CDR2 FQGTGA. The CDR3 DNA reads TGTGCCAGCAGCTTTGGCGGATCAGATACGCAGTATTTT. Its translation is CASSFGGSDTQYF.

The V and J genes are TRBV12-3 or TRBV12-4 and TRBJ2-5; maybe TRBD2 (7 bases). This CDR3 contains 15 residues. Trimming took off 3 bases at V and 5 bases at J, with 16 bases between the two ends. The CDR3 region is CASSLGGRGGETQYF. The CDR3 bases are TGTGCCAGCAGTTTGGGCGGGAGAGGGGGTGAGACCCAGTACTTC.

Here the CDR3 reads CASSLLGAPTGYGYTF. The CDR3 nucleotides are TGTGCCAGCAGCTTGCTCGGGGCCCCAACGGGTTATGGCTACACCTTC. The rearrangement joins TRBV7-2 to TRBJ1-2; possible D gene TRBD1, 5 bases. CDR3 length equals 16 residues. V was trimmed by 3 bases and J by 5 bases, leaving 19 bases between them. Germline CDR1 reads SGHTA; CDR2 reads FQGNSA.

This rearrangement joins TRBV18 to TRBJ1-1; no definite D call. V shed 4 bases and J shed 1 base, with 4 bases lying between them. Germline CDR1 reads KGHSH; CDR2 reads LQKENI. The CDR3 has 12 residues. CDR3 region: CASSRENTEAFF. The DNA for the CDR3 is TGTGCCAGCTCACGGGAGAACACTGAAGCTTTCTTT.

This clonotype was observed a few times. The chain has TRBV20-1 and TRBJ1-2; a weak D match, TRBD1 (6 bases). This CDR3 contains 16 residues. Germline lookup yields CDR1 DFQATT and CDR2 SNEGSKA (reference sequence). Trimming left V 6 bases short and J 3 bases short, with 23 bases between. The CDR3, as DNA: TGCAGTGCGCGCAGCCAGGGGCCGCCTTTCTACTATGGCTACACCTTC. It specifies CSARSQGPPFYYGYTF.